This T cell receptor beta chain was sequenced in a study of neoadjuvant nivolumab and ipilimumab in lung cancer. Turning to this clone: Its antigen remains unidentified.

Method: immunoSEQ multiplex PCR; TCRdb's copy keeps in-frame clones and lacks some. The sample gives 9,600 or so clones, 77% of which show up once; roughly 3.2% is in the top ten. Study-level results: Higher pretherapy blood TCR richness went with higher resected-tumor richness. Compared with tumor-adjacent uninvolved lung, resected tumors showed greater richness and clonality. From pretherapy to surgery, tumor richness and clonality rose with dual therapy. TCR sequencing covered a small number of samples.

This CDR3 spans 16 amino acids. Germline V lookup: CDR1 SGHTA, CDR2 FQGNSA. The ends lost 5 bases at V and 6 bases at J; junction bases unmatched: 7. Sequenced material: tumor tissue, taken after neoadjuvant nivolumab, alone or with ipilimumab, at or shortly before surgery. The J gene is TRBJ2-1, the V gene TRBV7-2, with 13 positions matching TRBD2. The sequence came from an adult with non-small cell lung cancer. CDR3 nucleotide sequence: TGTGCCAGCAGCCCTAGGACTAGCGGGAGATCCAATGAGCAGTTCTTC. This gives the protein CASSPRTSGRSNEQFF.